This entry lists 27 T cell receptor beta chains sequenced from one sample in a study of T cell repertoires in aging, cancer and after chemotherapy (dated by TCRdb to about 2019). This sample was sequenced with an Illumina MiSeq. Rearranged TRB sequences spanning V, D and J segments were amplified by multiplex touch-down PCR using a mixed TRB-A/B primer pool. TCRdb reprocessed the public reads (quality trimming at Q25 with fastp, clone calling with MiXCR) and kept in-frame beta chains. Rows are combined by CDR3 protein, so each entry shows the most common genes and DNA. The sample table shows 4,000 to 5,500 distinct CDR3 sequences, and roughly 40% are seen once. The top ten hold about 45% of the sample. Genomic DNA extracted from peripheral blood, rather than sorted cells or RNA, was used as the source for amplification of TCR beta rearrangements. The specimen sequenced was blood. These receptors were taken from a human donor with a blood cancer.

By share of the sample, this clonotype is medium-sized. The genes are TRBV6-5 and TRBJ2-7, with 9 positions matching TRBD1. The germline V gene encodes CDR1 MNHEY and CDR2 SVGAGI. The J segment lost 4 bases and the V segment lost 6 bases, leaving 10 bases of the junction unmatched. The CDR3 length is 15 residues. The CDR3 loop reads CASSYRQGEGYEQYF. The CDR3 nucleotides read TGTGCCAGCAGCTACAGACAGGGGGAGGGTTACGAGCAGTACTTC.

This rearrangement joins TRBV27 to TRBJ2-7; D is perhaps TRBD1 (8 bases). In germline, CDR1 is MNHEY, CDR2 SMNVEV (reference sequence). V dropped 7 bases and J dropped 2 bases, with 12 bases sitting between them. This CDR3 comprises 13 residues. Here the CDR3 DNA reads TGTGCCAGCAACAGGGGGGGGACCTACGAGCAGTACTTC. Amino acid sequence: CASNRGGTYEQYF.

The chain is built from TRBV5-6 and TRBJ2-7, with a weak D call TRBD2 (7 bases). CDR3 length equals 16 residues. Trimming left V 4 bases short and J 1 base short, with 18 bases between. CDR1 and CDR2 (germline): SGHDT, YYEEEE. Written as DNA, the CDR3 is TGTGCCAGCAGCCCGAGACCCGGGGGGCTGTCCTACGAGCAGTACTTC. Protein product: CASSPRPGGLSYEQYF.

V and J are TRBV6-2 or TRBV6-3 and TRBJ2-1; TRBD2 might be the D (6 bases). CDR1 is MNHEY and CDR2 is SVGEGT in the germline V gene. V lost 0 bases to trimming and J lost 10 bases, with 22 bases between them. The length of the CDR3 is 17 residues. Written as DNA, the CDR3 is TGTGCCAGCAGTTACTCGGACGGGCCAAAGTTAGCGGACGAGCAGTTCTTC. Protein product: CASSYSDGPKLADEQFF.

V is TRBV18 and J is TRBJ1-1; D ambiguous. The CDR3 length is 15 residues. Germline-derived CDR1 and CDR2 are KGHSH and LQKENI. Between the trimmed V and J ends, which lost 1 base and 8 bases, there was a span of 17 bases. CDR3 protein: CASSPRTRRVSEAFF. The DNA of the CDR3 is TGTGCCAGCTCACCACGGACCCGTCGGGTATCGGAAGCTTTCTTT. Together with reference TRBV18 and TRBJ1-1, the CDR3 gives the full variable domain: NAGVMQNPRHLVRRRGQEARLRCSPMKGHSHVYWYRQLPEEGLKFMVYLQKENIIDESGMPKERFSAEFPKEGPSILRIQQVVRGDSAAYFCASSPRTRRVSEAFFGQGTRLTVV.

This clonotype was picked up a small number of times. This chain links TRBV11-1 with TRBJ2-2; D remains unclear. Germline loops: CDR1 SGHAT, CDR2 FQDESV (reference sequence). Trimming removed 6 bases from V and 4 bases from J, with 12 bases in between. The CDR3 loop spans 14 amino acids. This CDR3 reads CASRKIGSTGELFF. The CDR3 DNA reads as TGTGCCAGCAGGAAGATAGGAAGCACCGGGGAGCTGTTTTTT.

The chain is built from TRBV10-2 and TRBJ1-1; the D gene is possibly TRBD1 (5 bases). CDR3 size: 13 residues. V was trimmed by 4 bases and J by 4 bases, leaving 10 bases between them. CDR1 and CDR2 from the germline V gene are WSHSY and SAAADI. The CDR3, as DNA: TGCGCCAGCAGTGCAGGGTTACGCACTGAAGCTTTCTTT. This encodes CASSAGLRTEAFF.

This chain connects TRBV7-9 to TRBJ1-2; D remains unclear. Trimming stripped 2 bases from V and 4 bases from J, with 11 bases between. The CDR3 is 14 amino acids. Germline V CDR1 and CDR2: SEHNR, FQNEAQ (reference sequence). The CDR3 loop is CASSLTDLGYGYTF. The CDR3 nucleotides are TGTGCCAGCAGCTTAACAGATCTGGGCTATGGCTACACCTTC.

The chain has TRBV6-1 and TRBJ2-7; 7 bases fit TRBD1. Germline V gene lookup returns CDR1 MNHNS and CDR2 SASEGT. V was pared by 6 bases and J by 0 bases, with 5 bases of the junction left unmatched. The CDR3 length is 14 residues. The CDR3, as DNA: TGTGCCAGCAGGAGGGGGCCTACCTCCTACGAGCAGTACGTC. It is translated as CASRRGPTSYEQYV.

The sample holds a few counts of this clonotype. The chain employs TRBV12-3 or TRBV12-4 and TRBJ2-7, with D possibly TRBD2 on 6 matching bases. V lost 5 bases and J 6 bases, leaving 20 bases between the germline ends. CDR3 length: 15 amino acids. CDR3 sequence: CASSVGLGGVREQYF. Written as DNA, the CDR3 is TGTGCCAGCAGTGTCGGTCTAGGCGGGGTTCGCGAGCAGTACTTC.

J is TRBJ1-3 and V is TRBV14, with a weak D call TRBD1 (6 bases). The germline CDR1 and CDR2 sequences are SGHDN and FVKESK. This CDR3 spans 16 amino acids. V lost 1 base and J 4 bases, leaving 14 bases between the germline ends. The CDR3 here is CASSQGIRTAGNTIYF. The CDR3 region has the DNA TGTGCCAGCAGCCAAGGGATCCGGACAGCAGGAAACACCATATATTTT.

The chain joins TRBV6-5 to TRBJ2-7; no reliable D call. The germline V and J ends were trimmed by 8 bases and 0 bases, with 11 bases remaining between them. Per germline, CDR1 MNHEY and CDR2 SVGAGI. The length of the CDR3 is 13 residues. The CDR3, as DNA: TGTGCCAGCTCATTCCGGTCCTCCTACGAGCAGTACTTC. Its protein is CASSFRSSYEQYF.

The chain couples TRBV19 to TRBJ2-3; D gene ambiguous. This CDR3 spans 14 amino acids. Trimming removed 3 bases from V and 2 bases from J, with 9 bases in between. The germline V gene has CDR1 LNHDA and CDR2 SQIVND (reference sequence). CDR3 amino acids: CASSIQQNTDTQYF. CDR3 coding DNA: TGTGCCAGTAGTATTCAACAGAACACAGATACGCAGTATTTT.

The CDR3: CSARVGVGYEQFF. In DNA, the CDR3 is TGCAGTGCTAGGGTGGGGGTGGGGTATGAGCAGTTCTTC. The chain recombines TRBV20-1 with TRBJ2-1; D is possibly TRBD1 or TRBD2 (5 bases each). In germline, CDR1 is DFQATT, CDR2 SNEGSKA (reference sequence). CDR3 length: 13 amino acids. Between the trimmed V and J ends, which lost 3 bases and 8 bases, there was a span of 14 bases.

Comments on this clonotype: One end of the junction is discordant with germline, which a read error may explain. The gene calls are TRBV24-1 and TRBJ2-7, with D possibly matching TRBD2 (6 bases). In germline, CDR1 is KGHDR, CDR2 SFDVKD. This CDR3 has 14 residues. CDR3 residues: CASSGSGLNYEQYF. DNA of the CDR3: TGTGCCAGCAGTGGATCGGGACTGAACTACGAGCAGTACTTC.

The sample holds a few counts of this clonotype. The chain employs TRBV29-1 and TRBJ2-1, with 12 bases matching TRBD2. V gave up 4 bases and J gave up 7 bases; unmatched junction bases: 8. This CDR3 is built from 15 residues. Looked up from germline, CDR1 is SQVTM and CDR2 is ANQGSEA. CDR3 sequence: CSVAALAGGPNEQFF. CDR3 DNA: TGCAGCGTTGCGGCTCTAGCGGGGGGGCCGAATGAGCAGTTCTTC.

This chain joins TRBV30 and TRBJ2-7, with TRBD1 matching 7 bases. CDR1 GTSNPN and CDR2 SVGIG come from the germline V gene (reference sequence). J gave up 1 base and V 0 bases, and 15 bases lay outside the gene matches. This CDR3 spans 18 amino acids. The CDR3 spells CAWSVPITGAGSSYEQYF. The CDR3 bases are TGTGCCTGGAGTGTCCCGATTACAGGGGCAGGGAGTTCCTACGAGCAGTACTTC.

A few counts support this clonotype. An end of the junction does not agree with germline; a read error may underlie this. The rearrangement links TRBV5-6 to TRBJ1-2, with a weak D call TRBD1 (6 bases). The CDR3 is made up of 16 amino acids. Germline-derived CDR1 and CDR2 are SGHDT and YYEEEE. CDR3 nucleotide sequence: TGCGCCAGCAGCGGGTCGACAGGACGGCGTGCTCATGGCTACACCTTC. This translates into CASSGSTGRRAHGYTF.

A remark on this clonotype: A junction end diverges from the germline sequence, so it may reflect a read error. The rearrangement joins TRBV6-1 to TRBJ2-7; D is possibly TRBD2 (7 bases). The CDR3 is made up of 13 amino acids. Germline CDR1 MNHNS, CDR2 SASEGT. CDR3 in DNA: TGTGCCAGCAGTCGCGGGGGCAGCTACGAGAAGTACTTC. It specifies CASSRGGSYEKYF.

Within the sample, this clonotype is medium-sized (0.01 to 0.1%). The chain is built from TRBV29-1 and TRBJ2-3; 7 bases align to TRBD1. Germline V gene data show CDR1 as SQVTM and CDR2 as ANQGSEA. J was trimmed by 3 bases and V by 8 bases; bases with no gene match: 11. The length of the CDR3 is 14 residues. CDR3 sequence: CSSSLTGPTDTQYF. Written as DNA, the CDR3 is TGCAGCTCCTCTCTGACAGGGCCGACAGATACGCAGTATTTT.

This clonotype has more than one count but fewer than ten. V usage is TRBV30 and J usage is TRBJ2-7; perhaps D is TRBD1 or TRBD2 (5 bases each). CDR1 and CDR2 (germline): GTSNPN, SVGIG (reference sequence). The ends were cut back, 0 bases at V and 7 bases at J, with 13 bases in the middle. This CDR3 spans 13 amino acids. The CDR3 DNA reads as TGTGCCTGGAGTGTTTTCCAGGGCGGGGAGCAGTACTTC. Translating gives CAWSVFQGGEQYF.

About this clonotype: Sequence at one end of the junction differs from germline and may be a read error. The chain links TRBV6-5 to TRBJ1-5; maybe TRBD1 (5 bases). The CDR3 loop spans 14 amino acids. Germline assignment: CDR1 MNHEY and CDR2 SVGAGI. The CDR3 is CASSVGGSNQPQHF. The DNA of the CDR3 is TGCGCCAGCAGCGTTGGGGGTAGCAATCAGCCCCAGCATTTT.

V usage is TRBV27 and J usage is TRBJ2-1, with 13 nucleotides matching TRBD2. The germline gives CDR1 MNHEY, CDR2 SMNVEV (reference sequence). V shed 3 bases, J shed 7 bases, and the junction held 6 bases outside the gene matches. The CDR3 runs 16 residues. The CDR3 region is CASSFWTSGGPNEQFF. As DNA, the CDR3 is TGTGCCAGCAGTTTCTGGACTAGCGGGGGCCCAAATGAGCAGTTCTTC.

The rearrangement links TRBV12-3 or TRBV12-4 to TRBJ1-1; 7 bases agree with TRBD1. V trimming: 8 bases; J trimming: 6 bases; junction bases outside the gene matches: 3. CDR3 size: 11 residues. In nucleotides, the CDR3 is TGTGCCAGCCACAGGGGATCTGAAGCTTTCTTT. Its translation is CASHRGSEAFF.

This clonotype was counted only a few times. V is TRBV20-1 and J is TRBJ2-1; 10 bases agree with TRBD1. This CDR3 spans 15 amino acids. V was pared by 0 bases and J by 8 bases, with 7 bases of the junction left unmatched. In germline, CDR1 is DFQATT, CDR2 SNEGSKA (reference sequence). The chain's CDR3 is CSARERQGALYEQFF. Written as DNA, the CDR3 is TGCAGTGCTAGAGAAAGACAGGGGGCTTTGTATGAGCAGTTCTTC.

The genes are TRBV12-3 or TRBV12-4 and TRBJ1-2; 7 nucleotides align to TRBD1. J gave up 8 bases and V 7 bases, and 10 bases lay outside the gene matches. CDR3 length: 13 amino acids. The CDR3 nucleotides read TGTGCCAGCACTATCTCAGGGGGGGGCGGCTACACCTTC. Translating it yields CASTISGGGGYTF.

The J gene is TRBJ1-2, the V gene TRBV30; D gene uncertain. Germline loops: CDR1 GTSNPN, CDR2 SVGIG (reference sequence). V was pared by 2 bases and J by 6 bases, with 22 bases between. The CDR3 is 16 residues long. The chain's CDR3 is CAWSPPGYGQLNGYTF. DNA for the CDR3: TGTGCCTGGAGTCCCCCCGGGTACGGGCAGCTAAATGGCTACACCTTC.